What follows is one T cell receptor beta chain and its context. This entry comes from a study of blood T cell repertoires in COVID-19. The overall study: Specimens from acute and convalescent COVID-19 originated in the United States, Italy and Spain. T cells, B-cell-depleted T cells, or PBMCs supplied cDNA or gDNA.

Trimming cost V 0 bases and J 2 bases; bases outside gene matches: 8. This CDR3 is built from 16 residues. CDR1 is SGHRS and CDR2 is YFSETQ in the germline V gene. Authors' methods: By means of reference gene primer amplification, nucleated cell counts were estimated. TCRdb keeps only in-frame clones here, not all; method: immunoSEQ multiplex PCR. V, J and clone size derive from that table, while D and trimming were established from the DNA sequence. Of some 220,000 clones in the sample, approximately 85% were seen once. The Seattle patients, enrolled during active infection, were followed longitudinally.

The origin of this receptor is a man over 45 with COVID-19, enrolled during active disease. The chain joins TRBV5-1 to TRBJ2-7; 7 bases map to TRBD1. What was sequenced was peripheral blood. CDR3 region: CASSLAGTDQTYEQYF. CDR3 DNA sequence: TGCGCCAGCAGCTTGGCTGGGACAGACCAAACCTACGAGCAGTACTTC. Complete variable domain (other parts from reference TRBV5-1 and TRBJ2-7): KAGVTQTPRYLIKTRGQQVTLSCSPISGHRSVSWYQQTPGQGLQFLFEYFSETQRNKGNFPGRFSGRQFSNSRSEMNVSTLELGDSALYLCASSLAGTDQTYEQYFGPGTRLTVT.